Below are 8 T cell receptor beta chains sequenced from a single sample in a study of identical twins. Via MiXCR, TCRdb re-called the 5' RACE reads, giving one row per CDR3 protein. Among 1.5 million to 2 million distinct CDR3 sequences listed, roughly 35% were seen once. Sequencing was carried out using cord blood. These receptors were collected from a newborn girl in good health.

This clonotype was seen more than once but under ten times. J is TRBJ2-5 and V is TRBV3-1; D is perhaps TRBD2 (5 bases). Per the germline V gene, CDR1 is LGHDT and CDR2 is YNNKEL (reference sequence). The CDR3 contains 11 residues. Trimming took 6 bases from V and 9 from J, leaving 11 bases between them. CDR3 region: CASRSLVAQYF. CDR3 sequence (DNA): TGTGCCAGCAGGTCACTAGTAGCCCAGTACTTC.

CDR3 in amino acids: CASSLVMAGGVNYEQYF. The CDR3 nucleotides are TGCGCCAGCAGCTTGGTCATGGCTGGCGGAGTGAATTACGAGCAGTACTTC. The rearrangement joins TRBV5-1 to TRBJ2-7, with D unclear. The V and J ends lost 0 bases and 4 bases respectively, with 20 bases between them. The CDR3 has 17 amino acids. Germline V gives CDR1 SGHRS, CDR2 YFSETQ.

The chain's CDR3 is CASSQQGEGSPLHF. DNA for the CDR3: TGTGCCAGCAGCCAACAGGGGGAGGGTTCACCCCTCCACTTT. The rearrangement uses TRBV3-1 and TRBJ1-6; 7 bases agree with TRBD1. V shed 2 bases and J 9 bases; nucleotides not matched to a gene: 4. Germline CDR1 is LGHDT and CDR2 is YNNKEL (reference sequence). The CDR3 consists of 14 residues.

This clonotype was recorded once. No conserved phenylalanine or tryptophan is present at the end of the CDR3, so a read error is the likely explanation. The V gene is TRBV4-2, the J gene TRBJ1-2, with D tentatively TRBD1 (6 bases). The germline gives CDR1 LGHNA, CDR2 YNFKEQ. V was shortened by 1 base and J by 1 base, with 13 bases between the two germline ends. This CDR3 is 16 amino acids long. This CDR3 is CASSQGTGTNNYGYTI. Here the CDR3 DNA reads TGTGCCAGCAGCCAAGGGACCGGGACAAATAACTATGGCTACACCATC.

V gene TRBV14 combines with J gene TRBJ2-1, with D hard to call. The germline V and J ends were trimmed by 0 bases and 0 bases, with 9 bases remaining between them. The CDR3 runs to 16 residues. Germline CDR1 and CDR2: SGHDN and FVKESK. DNA of the CDR3: TGTGCCAGCAGCCAAGATGGGTTAAGCTCCTACAATGAGCAGTTCTTC. Its protein product is CASSQDGLSSYNEQFF.

This chain connects TRBV27 to TRBJ2-3; perhaps TRBD2 as D (5 bases). The V and J ends lost 4 bases and 5 bases respectively, with 19 bases between them. CDR3 length equals 16 residues. The germline V gene encodes CDR1 MNHEY and CDR2 SMNVEV (reference sequence). The CDR3 DNA reads TGTGCCAGCAGTTCCCGCTCTCCTATCCGGGGAGATACGCAGTATTTT. This sequence encodes CASSSRSPIRGDTQYF.

V and J are TRBV4-2 and TRBJ2-1; 9 nucleotides match TRBD2. The length of the CDR3 is 14 residues. The J segment lost 6 bases and the V segment lost 5 bases, leaving 5 bases of the junction unmatched. CDR1 LGHNA and CDR2 YNFKEQ come from the germline V gene. Written as DNA, the CDR3 is TGTGCCAGCAGCACCTTGACTAGCGGCAATGAGCAGTTCTTC. Its protein is CASSTLTSGNEQFF.

This rearrangement joins TRBV6-1 to TRBJ2-3; maybe TRBD1 (6 bases). The CDR3 loop spans 13 amino acids. Germline CDR1 is MNHNS and CDR2 is SASEGT. V lost 7 bases, J lost 5 bases, and 13 bases lay in between. This chain's CDR3 is CASIGRGQDTQYF. As DNA, the CDR3 is TGTGCCAGCATCGGCAGGGGCCAAGATACGCAGTATTTT.